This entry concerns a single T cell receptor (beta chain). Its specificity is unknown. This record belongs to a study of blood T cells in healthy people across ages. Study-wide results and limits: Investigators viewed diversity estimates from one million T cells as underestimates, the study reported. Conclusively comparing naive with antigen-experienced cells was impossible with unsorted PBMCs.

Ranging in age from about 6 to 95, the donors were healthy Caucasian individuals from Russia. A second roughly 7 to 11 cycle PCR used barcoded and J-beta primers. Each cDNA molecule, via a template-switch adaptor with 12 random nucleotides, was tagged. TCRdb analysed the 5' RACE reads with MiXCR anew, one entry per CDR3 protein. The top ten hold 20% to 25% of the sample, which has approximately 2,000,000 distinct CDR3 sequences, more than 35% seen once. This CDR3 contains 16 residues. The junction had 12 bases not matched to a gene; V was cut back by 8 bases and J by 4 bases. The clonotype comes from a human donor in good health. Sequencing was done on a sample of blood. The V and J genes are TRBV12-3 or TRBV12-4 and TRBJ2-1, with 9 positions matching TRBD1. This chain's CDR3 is CASSPKDRGWYNEQFF. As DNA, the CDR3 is TGTGCCAGCTCGCCCAAGGACAGGGGATGGTACAATGAGCAGTTCTTC.